One and the same sample provided the 3 T cell receptor beta chains below, sequenced in a study of T-cell reconstitution after alpha-beta-depleted transplantation in children. Unique molecular identifiers were used in preparing the TCRbeta library. TCRdb used MiXCR to reprocess the PCR reads, holding one entry per CDR3 protein. The sample lists about 580,000 distinct CDR3 sequences, 23% occurring once. Here the sequenced sample was PBMCs, mostly from graft donor cells, taken 360 days after TCRalphabeta/CD19-depleted stem cell transplant. The receptors derive from a boy in the first two years of life who had a stem cell transplant for acute myeloid leukemia, so the T cells may come from the graft donor.

There are many counts of this clonotype. V is TRBV11-3 and J is TRBJ2-7; 8 bases match TRBD1. CDR1 SGHNT and CDR2 YENEEA come from the germline V gene. This CDR3 is 16 amino acids long. V was clipped by 0 bases and J by 1 base; unmatched bases: 5. Here the CDR3 DNA reads TGTGCCAGCAGCTTAGACCCGGGACAGGCATCCTACGAGCAGTACTTC. The encoded protein is CASSLDPGQASYEQYF.

The chain combines TRBV20-1 with TRBJ2-1, with D perhaps being TRBD1 or TRBD2 (5 bases each). The CDR3 consists of 15 residues. Trimming removed 6 bases from V and 9 bases from J, with 24 bases in between. CDR1 and CDR2 (germline): DFQATT, SNEGSKA (reference sequence). The CDR3 loop is CSAFLRGPLNREQFF. The CDR3 region has the DNA TGCAGTGCGTTCCTCCGGGGCCCGCTAAATCGTGAGCAGTTCTTC.

The chain couples TRBV5-1 to TRBJ2-7, with no clear D. Germline V gene data show CDR1 as SGHRS and CDR2 as YFSETQ. This CDR3 is built from 14 residues. V was shortened by 4 bases and J by 6 bases, with 17 bases between the two germline ends. The CDR3 DNA reads TGCGCCAGCAGCGTAACCGGGCCTCCGAGCGAGCAGTACTTC. Residues: CASSVTGPPSEQYF.